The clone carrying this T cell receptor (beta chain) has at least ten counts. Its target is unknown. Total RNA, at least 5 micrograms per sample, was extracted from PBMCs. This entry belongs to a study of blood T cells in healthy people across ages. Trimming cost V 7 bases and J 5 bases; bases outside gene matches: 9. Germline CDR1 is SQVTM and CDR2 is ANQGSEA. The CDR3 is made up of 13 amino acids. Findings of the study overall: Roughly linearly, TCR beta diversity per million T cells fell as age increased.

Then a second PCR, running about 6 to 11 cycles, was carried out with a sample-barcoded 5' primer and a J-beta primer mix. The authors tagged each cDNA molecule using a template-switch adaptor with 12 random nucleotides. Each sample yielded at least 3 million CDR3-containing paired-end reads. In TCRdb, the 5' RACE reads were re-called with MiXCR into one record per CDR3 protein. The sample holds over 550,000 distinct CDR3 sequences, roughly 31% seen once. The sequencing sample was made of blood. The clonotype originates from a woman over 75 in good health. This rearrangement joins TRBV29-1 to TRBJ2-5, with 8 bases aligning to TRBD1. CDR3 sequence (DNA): TGCAGCGGCACCGGGACAGGTCAGGAGACCCAGTACTTC. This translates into CSGTGTGQETQYF.